The rows below give T cell receptor beta chains drawn from one sample of a study of cytomegalovirus exposure and HLA in healthy donors. Method: immunoSEQ multiplex PCR; TCRdb's copy keeps in-frame clones and lacks some. The sample carries 250,000 to 350,000 clones, around 86% recorded once. Sequenced sample: PBMCs. These receptors all stem from a woman aged 18-29 years in good health and CMV-seronegative. The CDR3 runs from the conserved cysteine through the conserved F or W. Fields, in order: clone size, J gene, D gene, V gene, CDR3 protein, CDR3 DNA. D genes are given only for firm matches. Clone size is stated in some rows and not others, as once, few, many or a class when expanded.

size: .; J: TRBJ2-3; D: TRBD1; V: TRBV7-2; CDR3: CASSASRGTGTSDTQYF; DNA: TGTGCCAGCAGCGCAAGCAGGGGGACAGGGACATCAGATACGCAGTATTTT
size: few; J: TRBJ1-5; D: .; V: TRBV6-5; CDR3: CASSWALNQPQHF; DNA: TGTGCCAGCAGTTGGGCCCTCAATCAGCCCCAGCATTTT
size: once; J: TRBJ1-1; D: TRBD1; V: TRBV2; CDR3: CASSDLGQQNTEAFF; DNA: TGTGCCAGCAGTGACTTGGGACAGCAGAACACTGAAGCTTTCTTT
size: .; J: TRBJ2-5; D: TRBD1; V: TRBV4-3; CDR3: CASSQTTGVQETQYF; DNA: TGCGCCAGCAGCCAAACGACAGGGGTACAAGAGACCCAGTACTTC
size: .; J: TRBJ2-5; D: .; V: TRBV9; CDR3: CASSVSGWVRETQYF; DNA: TGTGCCAGCAGCGTATCAGGGTGGGTGAGAGAGACCCAGTACTTC
size: few; J: TRBJ2-7; D: TRBD1; V: TRBV2; CDR3: CASSQDRSPSF; DNA: TGTGCCAGCAGTCAGGACAGGTCCCCTAGCTTC
size: .; J: TRBJ1-4; D: .; V: TRBV28; CDR3: CASSLPGTRDEKLFF; DNA: TGTGCCAGCAGTCTGCCCGGGACTCGGGATGAAAAACTGTTTTTT
size: .; J: TRBJ2-7; D: .; V: TRBV27; CDR3: CASSLSLAGEQYF; DNA: TGTGCCAGCAGTTTATCTCTAGCTGGCGAGCAGTACTTC
size: .; J: TRBJ2-1; D: TRBD1; V: TRBV6-5; CDR3: CASSYSGQGHNEQFF; DNA: TGTGCCAGCAGTTACTCGGGACAGGGGCACAATGAGCAGTTCTTC
size: .; J: TRBJ2-2; D: .; V: TRBV27; CDR3: CASKILPGLVDTGELFF; DNA: TGTGCCAGCAAAATCTTACCGGGACTTGTAGACACCGGGGAGCTGTTTTTT
size: .; J: TRBJ2-7; D: TRBD2; V: TRBV27; CDR3: CASRRSGSSLYEQYF; DNA: TGTGCCAGCAGACGTAGCGGGAGCAGTCTCTACGAGCAGTACTTC
size: .; J: TRBJ1-2; D: TRBD1; V: TRBV28; CDR3: CASRVQGVYGYTF; DNA: TGTGCCAGCAGGGTACAGGGGGTTTATGGCTACACCTTC
size: .; J: TRBJ2-2; D: TRBD2; V: TRBV11-3; CDR3: CASSQDWTSGNTGELFF; DNA: TGTGCCAGCAGCCAGGACTGGACTAGCGGGAACACCGGGGAGCTGTTTTTT
size: .; J: TRBJ2-5; D: .; V: TRBV18; CDR3: CASSGGAGDDQETQYF; DNA: TGTGCCAGCTCAGGTGGGGCAGGGGACGACCAAGAGACCCAGTACTTC
size: .; J: TRBJ2-7; D: .; V: TRBV28; CDR3: CASRSGDYEQYF; DNA: TGTGCCAGCAGGTCGGGGGACTACGAGCAGTACTTC
size: once; J: TRBJ2-7; D: TRBD2; V: TRBV5-4; CDR3: CASRPSGNSYEQYF; DNA: TGTGCCAGCAGGCCTAGCGGGAACTCCTACGAGCAGTACTTC
size: .; J: TRBJ2-7; D: .; V: TRBV27; CDR3: CASSGGFSYEQYF; DNA: TGTGCCAGCAGTGGAGGGTTCTCCTACGAGCAGTACTTC
size: .; J: TRBJ1-2; D: TRBD1; V: TRBV15; CDR3: CATYNGTGHYGYTF; DNA: TGTGCCACTTACAACGGGACAGGGCACTATGGCTACACCTTC
size: .; J: TRBJ2-1; D: .; V: TRBV9; CDR3: CASSVHSDSYNEQFF; DNA: TGTGCCAGCAGCGTACATAGCGACTCCTACAATGAGCAGTTCTTC
size: few; J: TRBJ2-3; D: TRBD1; V: TRBV7-7; CDR3: CASSQGQPPTDTQYF; DNA: TGTGCCAGCAGCCAGGGACAGCCTCCCACAGATACGCAGTATTTT
size: .; J: TRBJ2-4; D: .; V: TRBV5-5; CDR3: CASSSRQNIQYF; DNA: TGTGCCAGCAGCTCGCGCCAAAACATTCAGTACTTC
size: .; J: TRBJ1-5; D: .; V: TRBV6-5; CDR3: CASGTFSNQPQHF; DNA: TGTGCCAGCGGCACCTTTAGCAATCAGCCCCAGCATTTT
size: .; J: TRBJ2-2; D: .; V: TRBV11-1; CDR3: CASSLAQGTGELFF; DNA: TGTGCCAGCAGCTTAGCGCAGGGCACCGGGGAGCTGTTTTTT
size: .; J: TRBJ1-3; D: .; V: TRBV18; CDR3: CASSPLRTDGNTIYF; DNA: TGTGCCAGCTCACCTCTTAGGACAGATGGAAACACCATATATTTT
size: .; J: TRBJ2-2; D: .; V: TRBV28; CDR3: CASSLGGLGSGELFF; DNA: TGTGCCAGCAGTTTGGGAGGCCTCGGGAGCGGGGAGCTGTTTTTT
size: .; J: TRBJ2-1; D: .; V: TRBV7-3; CDR3: CASSPSAVPYNEQFF; DNA: TGTGCCAGCAGCCCTAGCGCCGTTCCCTACAATGAGCAGTTCTTC
size: few; J: TRBJ2-1; D: TRBD2; V: TRBV27; CDR3: CASSFSGGSSYNEQFF; DNA: TGTGCCAGCAGTTTTTCGGGGGGAAGCTCCTACAATGAGCAGTTCTTC
size: .; J: TRBJ1-2; D: .; V: TRBV4-3; CDR3: CASSGRSSGYTF; DNA: TGCGCCAGCAGCGGCCGATCCTCGGGCTACACCTTC
size: .; J: TRBJ2-1; D: TRBD1; V: TRBV6-1; CDR3: CAGGWGTGVNEQFF; DNA: TGTGCCGGTGGTTGGGGGACAGGGGTCAATGAGCAGTTCTTC
size: once; J: TRBJ2-7; D: .; V: TRBV14; CDR3: CASSPISTNEQYF; DNA: TGTGCCAGCAGCCCAATAAGCACTAACGAGCAGTACTTC
size: .; J: TRBJ2-7; D: .; V: TRBV7-2; CDR3: CASRPGTSSYEQYF; DNA: TGTGCCAGCAGACCGGGCACTAGTTCCTACGAGCAGTACTTC
size: .; J: TRBJ2-7; D: TRBD2; V: TRBV5-6; CDR3: CASSLVGLAGRDEQYF; DNA: TGTGCCAGCAGCTTGGTAGGGCTAGCGGGAAGGGACGAGCAGTACTTC
size: .; J: TRBJ1-2; D: .; V: TRBV5-1; CDR3: CASGRQTAGGYTF; DNA: TGCGCCAGCGGAAGACAGACCGCCGGTGGCTACACCTTC
size: .; J: TRBJ2-3; D: .; V: TRBV9; CDR3: CASSVQGGTDTQYF; DNA: TGTGCCAGCAGCGTACAAGGGGGCACAGATACGCAGTATTTT
size: few; J: TRBJ1-2; D: .; V: TRBV9; CDR3: CASSVGAGEGYTF; DNA: TGTGCCAGCAGCGTAGGTGCAGGCGAAGGCTACACCTTC
size: .; J: TRBJ1-1; D: .; V: TRBV6-5; CDR3: CASRKGRVFTEAFF; DNA: TGTGCCAGCAGAAAAGGCAGGGTTTTCACTGAAGCTTTCTTT
size: .; J: TRBJ2-2; D: .; V: TRBV9; CDR3: CASSVVGSPDTGELFF; DNA: TGTGCCAGCAGCGTAGTTGGGAGTCCCGACACCGGGGAGCTGTTTTTT
size: .; J: TRBJ2-7; D: TRBD2; V: TRBV5-1; CDR3: CASRTLSGMADEQYF; DNA: TGCGCCAGCAGAACGCTTAGCGGGATGGCGGACGAGCAGTACTTC
size: .; J: TRBJ2-1; D: .; V: TRBV5-1; CDR3: CASSPLLRGARAHNEQFF; DNA: TGCGCCAGCAGCCCCCTGTTGCGGGGAGCGAGGGCCCACAATGAGCAGTTCTTC
size: .; J: TRBJ1-1; D: .; V: TRBV11-1; CDR3: CASRQNPPANTEAFF; DNA: TGTGCCAGCAGACAAAATCCCCCCGCGAACACTGAAGCTTTCTTT
size: .; J: TRBJ1-5; D: .; V: TRBV2; CDR3: CASSRGAGQPQHF; DNA: TGTGCCAGCAGCAGGGGCGCGGGCCAGCCCCAGCATTTT
size: .; J: TRBJ2-1; D: .; V: TRBV4-1; CDR3: CASSHKSGSSYNEQFF; DNA: TGCGCCAGCAGTCATAAGAGCGGAAGCTCCTACAATGAGCAGTTCTTC
size: .; J: TRBJ1-1; D: .; V: TRBV5-4; CDR3: CASSADMNTEAFF; DNA: TGTGCCAGCAGCGCGGACATGAACACTGAAGCTTTCTTT
size: .; J: TRBJ2-7; D: .; V: TRBV4-3; CDR3: CASSQEPGNNEQYF; DNA: TGCGCCAGCAGCCAAGAACCCGGGAATAACGAGCAGTACTTC
size: few; J: TRBJ2-7; D: .; V: TRBV4-2; CDR3: CASSSQGGEQYF; DNA: TGTGCCAGCAGCTCGCAGGGTGGGGAGCAGTACTTC